Below, 30 T cell receptor beta chains from the same sample are listed, as sequenced in a study of shared clonotypes between healthy human individuals. Positive CCR7 selection of CD45RO-negative cells yielded the naive CD8 cells, and terminally differentiated effector memory CD45RA+ cells were excluded. TCRdb keeps only in-frame clones here, not all; method: immunoSEQ multiplex PCR. In the table there are hundreds of thousands of clones, around 96% of which are singletons. Sequencing used naive CD8+ T cells sorted from blood. Receptor source: a woman in her 30s in good health.

The gene calls are TRBV7-9 and TRBJ1-4; the D is unclear. V gave up 4 bases and J gave up 6 bases, with 6 bases separating them. The CDR3 is made up of 12 amino acids. Germline CDR1 is SEHNR and CDR2 is FQNEAQ (reference sequence). CDR3 residues: CASSWTDEKLFF. CDR3 DNA: TGTGCCAGCAGCTGGACGGATGAAAAACTGTTTTTT.

The J gene is TRBJ1-1, the V gene TRBV29-1; D perhaps matches TRBD1 (5 bases). Per germline, CDR1 SQVTM and CDR2 ANQGSEA. This CDR3 comprises 11 residues. V lost 5 bases and J lost 5, with 9 bases in between. CDR3 bases: TGCAGCGTTTACCAGGGTACTGAAGCTTTCTTT. It yields the protein CSVYQGTEAFF.

The J gene is TRBJ1-2, the V gene TRBV5-4, with no clear D. Germline V gives CDR1 SGHNT, CDR2 YYREEE (reference sequence). This CDR3 is built from 11 residues. V was trimmed by 7 bases and J by 3 bases, leaving 7 bases between them. The CDR3, as DNA: TGTGCCAGCGCAGGACACTATGGCTACACCTTC. It specifies CASAGHYGYTF.

This sequence joins TRBV28 and TRBJ1-6; 9 positions agree with TRBD1. V lost 2 bases and J lost 14; bases outside the gene matches: 7. The CDR3 has 14 amino acids. Germline V gene sequence: CDR1 MDHEN, CDR2 SYDVKM. DNA for the CDR3: TGTGCCAGCAGTTTAGGGACAGGGATTCCGGCCCTCCACTTT. This sequence encodes CASSLGTGIPALHF.

This chain joins TRBV5-4 and TRBJ2-4; 7 bases align to TRBD1. There are 16 residues in the CDR3. The junction had 7 bases not matched to a gene; V was cut back by 3 bases and J by 1 base. CDR1 SGHNT and CDR2 YYREEE come from the germline V gene (reference sequence). The CDR3 spells CASSSDREEAKNIQYF. The CDR3 bases are TGTGCCAGCAGCTCTGACAGGGAAGAGGCCAAAAACATTCAGTACTTC. Based on the CDR3 plus reference TRBV5-4 and TRBJ2-4, the full variable domain is ETGVTQSPTHLIKTRGQQVTLRCSSQSGHNTVSWYQQALGQGPQFIFQYYREEENGRGNFPPRFSGLQFPNYSSELNVNALELDDSALYLCASSSDREEAKNIQYFGAGTRLSVL.

The count of this clone is one. This chain joins TRBV28 and TRBJ2-7, with 8 bases that match TRBD2. Germline lookup yields CDR1 MDHEN and CDR2 SYDVKM. V shed 5 bases and J 0 bases; nucleotides not matched to a gene: 9. This CDR3 contains 16 residues. The CDR3 region has the DNA TGTGCCAGCAGTCTAGAACTAGCGGCGAGCTCCTACGAGCAGTACTTC. Its protein is CASSLELAASSYEQYF.

The chain employs TRBV6-6 and TRBJ1-5, with unresolved D. This CDR3 is 14 amino acids long. Germline CDR1 and CDR2: MNHNY and SVGAGI (reference sequence). V lost 4 bases and J lost 3, with 10 bases in between. As DNA, the CDR3 is TGTGCCAGCAGTTCCCGGGAGGCCAATCAGCCCCAGCATTTT. Translation gives CASSSREANQPQHF.

CDR3 protein: CASSEQDRSDTGELFF. The DNA for the CDR3 is TGTGCCAGCAGTGAACAGGACAGGTCTGACACCGGGGAGCTGTTTTTT. The J gene is TRBJ2-2, the V gene TRBV6-1; 7 positions agree with TRBD1. CDR3 length equals 16 residues. With V trimmed by 2 bases and J by 3 bases, 6 bases remained unmatched. The V gene's germline CDR1 is MNHNS and CDR2 SASEGT.

Written as DNA, the CDR3 is TGCGCCAGCAGCTTAAAACTAGCGGTGGAGGGCCAAGTCCCGTTCTTC. Its protein is CASSLKLAVEGQVPFF. This chain links TRBV5-1 with TRBJ2-1; TRBD2 agrees at 8 bases. Germline lookup yields CDR1 SGHRS and CDR2 YFSETQ. J gave up 15 bases and V 2 bases, and 19 bases lay outside the gene matches. CDR3 length: 16 amino acids. Full variable domain (remainder filled in from reference TRBV5-1 and TRBJ2-1): KAGVTQTPRYLIKTRGQQVTLSCSPISGHRSVSWYQQTPGQGLQFLFEYFSETQRNKGNFPGRFSGRQFSNSRSEMNVSTLELGDSALYLCASSLKLAVEGQVPFFGPGTRLTVL.

The chain joins TRBV7-9 to TRBJ2-5; TRBD1 matches at 9 bases. The CDR3 contains 15 residues. Unmatched junction bases numbered 8, after V lost 5 bases and J lost 4 bases. Germline assignment: CDR1 SEHNR and CDR2 FQNEAQ (reference sequence). In nucleotides, the CDR3 is TGTGCCAGCAGCCCCCCGGGACAGGGCAGAGAGACCCAGTACTTC. It specifies CASSPPGQGRETQYF.

This chain links TRBV27 with TRBJ2-5; D is uncertain. This CDR3 has 14 amino acids. Per the germline V gene, CDR1 is MNHEY and CDR2 is SMNVEV (reference sequence). Trimming left V 2 bases short and J 5 bases short, with 12 bases between. The CDR3 sequence: CASSLRSHAETQYF. The CDR3 DNA sequence: TGTGCCAGCAGTTTAAGAAGCCACGCGGAGACCCAGTACTTC.

A word on this clone: The same CDR3 is also encoded by other DNA sequences in this sample. The chain employs TRBV27 and TRBJ2-7; either TRBD1 or TRBD2 may supply D (5 bases each). The germline V gene has CDR1 MNHEY and CDR2 SMNVEV (reference sequence). Trimming pared 5 bases from V and 3 bases from J, leaving 11 bases between. The CDR3 sequence is 13 residues long. CDR3 sequence reads: CASSPRDGYEQYF. The DNA of the CDR3 is TGTGCCAGCAGTCCTCGGGACGGCTACGAGCAGTACTTC.

The V and J genes are TRBV13 and TRBJ2-1; D remains unclear. The CDR3 extends over 14 amino acids. CDR1 and CDR2 from the germline V gene are PRHDT and FYEKMQ (reference sequence). V was cut by 0 bases and J by 5 bases, with 8 bases left in between. The CDR3 loop reads CASSLGTAHNEQFF. DNA of the CDR3: TGTGCCAGCAGCTTAGGGACTGCTCACAATGAGCAGTTCTTC.

This clone was seen a single time. This rearrangement joins TRBV7-2 to TRBJ2-3; 8 nucleotides line up with TRBD2. The length of the CDR3 is 15 residues. V trimming: 5 bases; J trimming: 7 bases; junction bases outside the gene matches: 11. Germline V gene sequence: CDR1 SGHTA, CDR2 FQGNSA. CDR3 nucleotide sequence: TGTGCCAGCAGCACCGAGCGGGAGCGCGGGTATACGCAGTATTTT. This sequence encodes CASSTERERGYTQYF.

V and J are TRBV11-2 and TRBJ1-4; 9 bases are shared with TRBD1. Trimming cost V 5 bases and J 8 bases; bases outside gene matches: 9. The CDR3 runs to 15 residues. Per germline, CDR1 SGHAT and CDR2 FQNNGV. The CDR3 DNA reads TGTGCCAGCAGCCAAACAGGGGGCCCTGAGGAAAAACTGTTTTTT. Its protein product is CASSQTGGPEEKLFF.

The chain uses TRBV2 and TRBJ2-7, with D possibly TRBD1 on 6 matching bases. Germline CDR1 is SNHLY and CDR2 is FYNNEI. Deletions cut 11 bases from V and 5 bases from J, with 13 bases between. This CDR3 is 11 amino acids long. The DNA of the CDR3 is TGTGCCGGGCACAGGGTCGACGAGCAGTACTTC. It encodes CAGHRVDEQYF.

As DNA, the CDR3 is TGTGCCAGCAGCGTATTTACAGACTCCTACAATGAGCAGTTCTTC. Translating it yields CASSVFTDSYNEQFF. The genes are TRBV9 and TRBJ2-1; D is undetermined. Trimming removed 1 base at V and 0 bases at J, with 8 bases between. The CDR3 runs to 15 residues. The V gene's germline CDR1 is SGDLS and CDR2 YYNGEE.

This rearrangement joins TRBV13 to TRBJ1-6, with 8 bases identical to TRBD1. Germline V lookup: CDR1 PRHDT, CDR2 FYEKMQ (reference sequence). J gave up 9 bases and V 3 bases, and 7 bases lay outside the gene matches. The CDR3 loop spans 15 amino acids. CDR3 bases: TGTGCCAGCAGCTTTTCAGGGGGCGGGACTTCACCCCTCCACTTT. This codes for CASSFSGGGTSPLHF.

This clone has only one observation. The chain is built from TRBV15 and TRBJ2-7; the D gene could be TRBD1 or TRBD2 (5 bases each). This CDR3 is built from 13 residues. CDR1 LNHNV and CDR2 YYDKDF come from the germline V gene (reference sequence). V lost 0 bases to trimming and J lost 5 bases, with 8 bases between them. The CDR3 nucleotides are TGTGCCACCAGCAGAGATATGGGGGACGAGCAGTACTTC. It encodes CATSRDMGDEQYF.

This chain connects TRBV11-3 to TRBJ1-4; the D is unclear. CDR1 is SGHNT, CDR2 YENEEA, per germline. The CDR3 runs to 12 residues. The CDR3 region is CPWPATNEKLFF. CDR3 coding DNA: TGTCCCTGGCCCGCAACTAATGAAAAACTGTTTTTT.

The chain has TRBV27 and TRBJ2-7; 9 bases align to TRBD2. This CDR3 is built from 17 residues. V trimming: 3 bases; J trimming: 2 bases; junction bases outside the gene matches: 11. Germline V gives CDR1 MNHEY, CDR2 SMNVEV (reference sequence). CDR3 sequence (DNA): TGTGCCAGCAGTTTTAGTTTTAGCGGGAGCCTTCCCTACGAGCAGTACTTC. Its translation is CASSFSFSGSLPYEQYF.

The V gene is TRBV28, the J gene TRBJ1-3, with a tentative D call TRBD1 (6 bases). V was cut by 5 bases and J by 0 bases, with 23 bases left in between. CDR3 length: 19 amino acids. Germline values: CDR1 MDHEN, CDR2 SYDVKM. This CDR3 reads CASSAWTVERIHSGNTIYF. The CDR3 nucleotides read TGTGCCAGCAGTGCCTGGACAGTTGAGCGCATTCACTCTGGAAACACCATATATTTT. The full variable domain, completed using reference TRBV28 and TRBJ1-3, is DVKVTQSSRYLVKRTGEKVFLECVQDMDHENMFWYRQDPGLGLRLIYFSYDVKMKEKGDIPEGYSVSREKKERFSLILESASTNQTSMYLCASSAWTVERIHSGNTIYFGEGSWLTVV.

The V call is TRBV6-5, the J call TRBJ2-7; the D gene is possibly TRBD1 (6 bases). Germline assignment: CDR1 MNHEY and CDR2 SVGAGI. The CDR3 runs 13 residues. V gave up 4 bases and J gave up 5 bases, with 12 bases separating them. The CDR3 DNA is TGTGCCAGCAGTTCAACTGACAGGCACGAGCAGTACTTC. Residues: CASSSTDRHEQYF.

This clone is a singleton in its sample. The genes are TRBV5-4 and TRBJ2-1; TRBD2 matches at 10 bases. This CDR3 contains 15 residues. V trimming: 5 bases; J trimming: 7 bases; junction bases outside the gene matches: 9. Looked up from germline, CDR1 is SGHNT and CDR2 is YYREEE (reference sequence). This chain's CDR3 is CASSYALTSGNEQFF. CDR3 in DNA: TGTGCCAGCAGTTACGCCCTGACTAGCGGGAATGAGCAGTTCTTC.

The chain links TRBV2 to TRBJ2-1; TRBD2 matches 8 bases. Germline CDR1 is SNHLY and CDR2 is FYNNEI. Trimming removed 6 bases from V and 10 bases from J; junction bases left unmatched: 5. The CDR3 length is 12 residues. In DNA, the CDR3 is TGTGCCAGCAGAGCGGGAGCAGGAGAGCAGTTCTTC. It specifies CASRAGAGEQFF.

In nucleotides, the CDR3 is TGTGCCAGCAGTAGGGGACAGGGCACGAACACTGAAGCTTTCTTT. Protein: CASSRGQGTNTEAFF. The chain combines TRBV27 with TRBJ1-1; 9 nucleotides match TRBD1. This CDR3 is 15 amino acids long. Germline CDR1 is MNHEY and CDR2 is SMNVEV (reference sequence). The J segment lost 1 base and the V segment lost 5 bases, leaving 5 bases of the junction unmatched.

V and J are TRBV4-2 and TRBJ1-3; 7 bases line up with TRBD1. CDR3 size: 17 residues. Per germline, CDR1 LGHNA and CDR2 YNFKEQ. V gave up 0 bases and J gave up 4 bases; unmatched junction bases: 9. This CDR3 reads CASSQDQGGTWGNTIYF. The CDR3 DNA is TGTGCCAGCAGCCAAGATCAGGGGGGTACTTGGGGAAACACCATATATTTT.

V usage is TRBV2 and J usage is TRBJ2-7, with D maybe TRBD2 (6 bases). The CDR3 covers 16 residues. The V end lost 0 bases, the J end lost 4 bases, and 16 bases lay between the germline ends. Germline V gene sequence: CDR1 SNHLY, CDR2 FYNNEI. CDR3 nucleotides: TGTGCCAGCAGTGAAGCCCCCGGGACTCGTATTTACGAGCAGTACTTC. The encoded protein is CASSEAPGTRIYEQYF.

The chain has TRBV7-9 and TRBJ1-2; D is uncertain. The germline V gene has CDR1 SEHNR and CDR2 FQNEAQ (reference sequence). V was shortened by 5 bases and J by 1 base, with 11 bases between the two germline ends. This CDR3 has 14 amino acids. The CDR3 bases are TGTGCCAGCAGCCACAGTATGGATAACTATGGCTACACCTTC. Amino acids: CASSHSMDNYGYTF. Supplemented by reference TRBV7-9 and TRBJ1-2, the full variable domain reads DTGVSQNPRHKITKRGQNVTFRCDPISEHNRLYWYRQTLGQGPEFLTYFQNEAQLEKSRLLSDRFSAERPKGSFSTLEIQRTEQGDSAMYLCASSHSMDNYGYTFGSGTRLTVV.

CDR3 DNA: TGTGCCAGCAGCACGGGCTTTAACACTGAAGCTTTCTTT. It translates to CASSTGFNTEAFF. The gene calls are TRBV7-9 and TRBJ1-1; D gene uncertain. The V end was cut by 5 bases, the J end by 2 bases, with 9 bases between. This CDR3 comprises 13 residues. Germline V lookup: CDR1 SEHNR, CDR2 FQNEAQ (reference sequence).